These T cell receptor beta chains were read from a single sample in a study of blood T cells in healthy people across ages. Using its own MiXCR run on the 5' RACE reads, TCRdb lists one record per CDR3 protein. The sample has 630,000 or so distinct CDR3 sequences, about 28% seen once. The sample comprised blood. The receptor set was obtained from an elderly woman in good health. CDR3s include the opening cysteine and the closing phenylalanine or tryptophan. The D gene is left open where the match is weak. The size entry is marked missing in some rows and otherwise reads once, few, many or a size class.

clone size: many; J gene: TRBJ2-1; V gene: TRBV5-1; D gene: TRBD2; CDR3 DNA: TGCGCCAGCAGCTCGGGACTAGCGGGGGGGCTTGACAATGAGCAGTTCTTC; CDR3 protein: CASSSGLAGGLDNEQFF
clone size: -; J gene: TRBJ2-3; V gene: TRBV4-2; D gene: -; CDR3 DNA: TGTGCCAGCAGCCAAGTGGCGGATACGCAGTATTTT; CDR3 protein: CASSQVADTQYF
clone size: many; J gene: TRBJ2-3; V gene: TRBV28; D gene: -; CDR3 DNA: TGTGCCAGCAGCCCGACTAGCACAGGGACAGATACGCAGTATTTT; CDR3 protein: CASSPTSTGTDTQYF
clone size: many; J gene: TRBJ1-2; V gene: TRBV5-1; D gene: -; CDR3 DNA: TGCGCCAGCAGCTTGTTCCCGGAGGGCTATGGCTACACCTTC; CDR3 protein: CASSLFPEGYGYTF
clone size: -; J gene: TRBJ2-1; V gene: TRBV12-3/TRBV12-4; D gene: -; CDR3 DNA: TGTGCCAGCAGCCCTATCCCGACAGGATATGAGCAGTTCTTC; CDR3 protein: CASSPIPTGYEQFF
clone size: -; J gene: TRBJ2-3; V gene: TRBV20-1; D gene: TRBD2; CDR3 DNA: TGCAGTGCTAGCCGGGGGGGGGCCGCAGATACGCAGTATTTT; CDR3 protein: CSASRGGAADTQYF
clone size: once; J gene: TRBJ2-3; V gene: TRBV7-4; D gene: -; CDR3 DNA: TGTGCCAGCAGCGTTGAAGTTCTTAGCACTGGTACGCAGTATTTT; CDR3 protein: CASSVEVLSTGTQYF
clone size: few; J gene: TRBJ2-3; V gene: TRBV3-1; D gene: TRBD2; CDR3 DNA: TGTGCCAGCAGTCGACTAGCGGGGCCTAGCACAGATACGCAGTATTTT; CDR3 protein: CASSRLAGPSTDTQYF
clone size: -; J gene: TRBJ2-7; V gene: TRBV11-1; D gene: TRBD1; CDR3 DNA: TGTGCCAGCACCTGTCAGGGGGCTTCCTACGAGCAGTACTTC; CDR3 protein: CASTCQGASYEQYF
clone size: many; J gene: TRBJ2-3; V gene: TRBV9; D gene: -; CDR3 DNA: TGTGCCAGCAGCGTAAGGGACGGACGATTGACAGATACGCAGTATTTT; CDR3 protein: CASSVRDGRLTDTQYF
clone size: -; J gene: TRBJ1-1; V gene: TRBV10-3; D gene: -; CDR3 DNA: TGTGCCATCAGTCCCTCAGCAGGGGCCGGGTCTGAAGCTTTCTTT; CDR3 protein: CAISPSAGAGSEAFF
clone size: many; J gene: TRBJ2-1; V gene: TRBV5-4; D gene: -; CDR3 DNA: TGTGCCAGCAGCTTAAGGGGGAGGATTAACAATGAGCAGTTCTTC; CDR3 protein: CASSLRGRINNEQFF
clone size: -; J gene: TRBJ2-3; V gene: TRBV19; D gene: -; CDR3 DNA: TGTGCCAGTAGTATGGGCGGGCGGATGGCAGATACGCAGTATTTT; CDR3 protein: CASSMGGRMADTQYF
clone size: many; J gene: TRBJ2-7; V gene: TRBV7-9; D gene: -; CDR3 DNA: TGTGCCAGCAGCTTAGAGGGGAAGTATTACGAGCAGTACTTC; CDR3 protein: CASSLEGKYYEQYF
clone size: few; J gene: TRBJ2-5; V gene: TRBV20-1; D gene: TRBD1; CDR3 DNA: TGCAGTGCTAGAGAAGACAGGGGATCCCCCCAAGAGACCCAGTACTTC; CDR3 protein: CSAREDRGSPQETQYF
clone size: -; J gene: TRBJ2-3; V gene: TRBV12-3/TRBV12-4; D gene: -; CDR3 DNA: TGTGCCAGCAGCCCCCTTGGCAGAGTCCTCACAGATACGCAGTATTTT; CDR3 protein: CASSPLGRVLTDTQYF
clone size: many; J gene: TRBJ2-1; V gene: TRBV7-2; D gene: -; CDR3 DNA: TGTGCCAGCAGCTTAGGCAGGGCCAATGAGCAGTTCTTC; CDR3 protein: CASSLGRANEQFF
clone size: many; J gene: TRBJ2-1; V gene: TRBV5-1; D gene: -; CDR3 DNA: TGCGCCAGCAGCTTGGGGCTGGGAAACTCCTACAATGAGCAGTTCTTC; CDR3 protein: CASSLGLGNSYNEQFF
clone size: -; J gene: TRBJ2-7; V gene: TRBV7-2; D gene: TRBD2; CDR3 DNA: TGTGCCAGCAGCTTAGATGGGACTAGAACCTACGAGCAGTACTTC; CDR3 protein: CASSLDGTRTYEQYF
clone size: -; J gene: TRBJ1-5; V gene: TRBV28; D gene: TRBD1; CDR3 DNA: TGTGCCAGCAGCCTTAACGATTTGGGACAGGGAATTTTCGGGCAGCCCCAGCATTTT; CDR3 protein: CASSLNDLGQGIFGQPQHF
clone size: many; J gene: TRBJ1-1; V gene: TRBV7-2; D gene: -; CDR3 DNA: TGTGCCAGCAGCTTATCGGGACAAAGGGTACCTGAAGCTTTCTTT; CDR3 protein: CASSLSGQRVPEAFF
clone size: many; J gene: TRBJ1-2; V gene: TRBV6-6; D gene: TRBD1; CDR3 DNA: TGTGCCAGCAGTTCCGGGACAGGGGGTGGCTATGGCTACACCTTC; CDR3 protein: CASSSGTGGGYGYTF
clone size: -; J gene: TRBJ1-1; V gene: TRBV10-3; D gene: TRBD1; CDR3 DNA: TGTGCCATCAACCCCGGGACAGGTGAGAACACTGAAGCTTTCTTT; CDR3 protein: CAINPGTGENTEAFF
clone size: few; J gene: TRBJ1-2; V gene: TRBV5-1; D gene: TRBD1; CDR3 DNA: TGCGCCAGCAGCTCTGGACAGGGGGCGGGGTATGGCTACACCTTC; CDR3 protein: CASSSGQGAGYGYTF
clone size: few; J gene: TRBJ2-2; V gene: TRBV29-1; D gene: -; CDR3 DNA: TGCAGCACCTCGGGCTCGAACACCGGGGAGCTGTTTTTT; CDR3 protein: CSTSGSNTGELFF
clone size: many; J gene: TRBJ2-3; V gene: TRBV15; D gene: TRBD2; CDR3 DNA: TGTGCCACCAGCACCCTTACGGGGGGGGCAGATACGCAGTATTTT; CDR3 protein: CATSTLTGGADTQYF
clone size: many; J gene: TRBJ2-7; V gene: TRBV20-1; D gene: TRBD2; CDR3 DNA: TGCAGTGCGGGGGGGGGAATTCACGAGCAGTACTTC; CDR3 protein: CSAGGGIHEQYF
clone size: many; J gene: TRBJ2-2; V gene: TRBV7-7; D gene: -; CDR3 DNA: TGTGCTAGCAGCTTAGCGCCTGAGGGGGAGCTGTTTTTT; CDR3 protein: CASSLAPEGELFF
clone size: -; J gene: TRBJ1-5; V gene: TRBV28; D gene: -; CDR3 DNA: TGTGCCAGTCAGGCCGAAAGTCAGCCCCAGCATTTT; CDR3 protein: CASQAESQPQHF
clone size: -; J gene: TRBJ2-7; V gene: TRBV19; D gene: -; CDR3 DNA: TGTGCCAGTAGTAGTGAGGGGCAAGCCTTATACGAGCAGTACTTC; CDR3 protein: CASSSEGQALYEQYF
clone size: -; J gene: TRBJ2-1; V gene: TRBV20-1; D gene: TRBD2; CDR3 DNA: TGCAGTGCCGAACTAGCGGGGCGCTCCTACAATGAGCAGTTCTTC; CDR3 protein: CSAELAGRSYNEQFF
clone size: few; J gene: TRBJ1-5; V gene: TRBV30; D gene: -; CDR3 DNA: TGTGCCTGGAGTGAGGGCCATGGCCCCCAGCATTTT; CDR3 protein: CAWSEGHGPQHF
clone size: -; J gene: TRBJ2-3; V gene: TRBV29-1; D gene: -; CDR3 DNA: TGCAGCGTTGTTCTGCAGATCACAGATACGCAGTATTTT; CDR3 protein: CSVVLQITDTQYF
clone size: once; J gene: TRBJ1-1; V gene: TRBV20-1; D gene: TRBD1; CDR3 DNA: TGCAGTGCACCGGACAGGGGGCAATCCTGGTACACTGAAGCTTTCTTT; CDR3 protein: CSAPDRGQSWYTEAFF
clone size: many; J gene: TRBJ2-3; V gene: TRBV5-1; D gene: TRBD2; CDR3 DNA: TGCGCCAGCAGCCCGGGACTAGCGGGGGATAGCACAGATACGCAGTATTTT; CDR3 protein: CASSPGLAGDSTDTQYF
clone size: -; J gene: TRBJ2-3; V gene: TRBV29-1; D gene: -; CDR3 DNA: TGCAGCGGGCAGGATTCAGATACGCAGTATTTT; CDR3 protein: CSGQDSDTQYF
clone size: many; J gene: TRBJ2-7; V gene: TRBV6-2/TRBV6-3; D gene: -; CDR3 DNA: TGTGCCAGCAGACGACCGGGACCTAACACCTACGAGCAGTACTTC; CDR3 protein: CASRRPGPNTYEQYF
clone size: many; J gene: TRBJ2-4; V gene: TRBV12-3/TRBV12-4; D gene: -; CDR3 DNA: TGTGCCAGCAGTTCACTAGATCTAGCCAAAAACATTCAGTACTTC; CDR3 protein: CASSSLDLAKNIQYF